This passage covers 32 T cell receptor beta chains from one sample sequenced in a study of identical twins. One entry per CDR3 protein results from TCRdb running MiXCR on the 5' RACE reads. The profile covers 650,000 to 750,000 distinct CDR3 sequences, with around 20% appearing a single time and roughly 4.3% taken by the ten largest. The data were also submitted as part of a second study, on T cells expressing NK-cell markers.

The sample comprised PBMCs. The receptors were sampled from a young woman in good health.

This sequence joins TRBV12-3 or TRBV12-4 and TRBJ2-3, with 7 positions matching TRBD2. CDR3 length: 14 residues. Losses at the gene ends were 6 bases for V and 8 bases for J; bases not matched to a gene: 11. The CDR3 sequence is CASRPGGVGITQYF. CDR3 DNA: TGTGCCAGCAGGCCGGGAGGTGTGGGGATTACGCAGTATTTT.

Here the CDR3 DNA reads TGTGCCAGCGGACACAGGGGAAGGAACACTGAAGCTTTCTTT. It yields the protein CASGHRGRNTEAFF. The chain joins TRBV6-1 to TRBJ1-1; TRBD1 matches 7 bases. J lost 1 base, V lost 8 bases, and 7 bases had no gene match. The CDR3 is made up of 14 amino acids. Germline CDR1 MNHNS, CDR2 SASEGT.

The V and J genes are TRBV5-1 and TRBJ2-3; D perhaps matches TRBD2 (5 bases). Germline V gene lookup returns CDR1 SGHRS and CDR2 YFSETQ. This CDR3 contains 14 residues. Trimming removed 2 bases at V and 3 bases at J, with 10 bases between. The CDR3 region is CASSFGLVTDTQYF. CDR3 sequence (DNA): TGCGCCAGCAGCTTTGGACTTGTGACAGATACGCAGTATTTT. Full variable domain (outside the CDR3, taken from reference TRBV5-1 and TRBJ2-3): KAGVTQTPRYLIKTRGQQVTLSCSPISGHRSVSWYQQTPGQGLQFLFEYFSETQRNKGNFPGRFSGRQFSNSRSEMNVSTLELGDSALYLCASSFGLVTDTQYFGPGTRLTVL.

Ten or more counts support this clonotype. This chain uses TRBV20-1 with TRBJ2-1; 11 bases match TRBD2. Per germline, CDR1 DFQATT and CDR2 SNEGSKA (reference sequence). CDR3 size: 14 residues. Here the CDR3 reads CGGVGTSGLGEQFF. The CDR3 DNA follows: TGCGGAGGAGTTGGGACTAGCGGCCTGGGAGAGCAGTTCTTC.

This clonotype was seen many times. This sequence joins TRBV12-3 or TRBV12-4 and TRBJ1-1, with D hard to call. The CDR3 consists of 14 residues. Trimming stripped 5 bases from V and 6 bases from J, with 16 bases between. The CDR3 DNA sequence: TGTGCCAGCAGTGCCAGCGCACGCCGTCCTGAAGCTTTCTTT. Amino acid sequence: CASSASARRPEAFF.

The CDR3 loop reads CSFRDSTYEQYF. The CDR3 DNA reads as TGCAGCTTCCGGGACAGCACCTACGAGCAGTACTTC. This sequence joins TRBV29-1 and TRBJ2-7, with 7 nucleotides matching TRBD1. The CDR3 runs 12 residues. Germline-derived CDR1 and CDR2 are SQVTM and ANQGSEA. V was clipped by 8 bases and J by 2 bases; unmatched bases: 6.

This clonotype occurred many times. The rearrangement uses TRBV24-1 and TRBJ2-3; TRBD1 matches 7 bases. The J segment lost 2 bases and the V segment lost 5 bases, leaving 6 bases of the junction unmatched. The germline CDR1 and CDR2 sequences are KGHDR and SFDVKD. The CDR3 extends over 15 amino acids. For the CDR3, the DNA is TGTGCCACCAGTGGGGCAGGGGGACACACAGATACGCAGTATTTT. The encoded protein is CATSGAGGHTDTQYF.

The chain carries TRBV20-1 and TRBJ2-7; possible D gene TRBD1, 5 bases. Deletions cut 6 bases from V and 3 bases from J, with 12 bases between. Germline V gene data show CDR1 as DFQATT and CDR2 as SNEGSKA (reference sequence). This CDR3 has 12 amino acids. In DNA, the CDR3 is TGCAGTGCCAAAGGAGACAGCTACGAGCAGTACTTC. This codes for CSAKGDSYEQYF.

This chain connects TRBV13 to TRBJ2-3; 7 bases line up with TRBD1. The CDR3 contains 19 residues. CDR1 PRHDT and CDR2 FYEKMQ come from the germline V gene (reference sequence). The junction had 17 bases not matched to a gene; V was cut back by 2 bases and J by 3 bases. CDR3 DNA: TGTGCCAGCAGCTTACTCGACAGGGTTTTTGGTATTCCGACAGATACGCAGTATTTT. As protein: CASSLLDRVFGIPTDTQYF.

The chain couples TRBV12-3 or TRBV12-4 to TRBJ2-7; D remains ambiguous. The V end was cut by 3 bases, the J end by 3 bases, with 6 bases between. This CDR3 is built from 12 residues. CDR3 DNA: TGTGCCAGCAGTTTTGCCATCTACGAGCAGTACTTC. Its translation: CASSFAIYEQYF.

A note on this clonotype: The junction does not match germline at one end; this may be a read error. The chain couples TRBV7-7 to TRBJ2-6, with TRBD1 identical over 9 bases. Germline-derived CDR1 and CDR2 are SSHAT and FNYEAQ (reference sequence). The CDR3 has 18 residues. The CDR3 protein is CASSPYRGRGSGANVLIF. In nucleotides, the CDR3 is TGTGCTAGCAGCCCGTACAGGGGGCGGGGGTCTGGGGCCAACGTCCTGATTTTC.

This clonotype was counted only a few times. This chain uses TRBV5-1 with TRBJ2-1; D not resolved. This CDR3 contains 12 residues. With 5 bases removed from V and 8 bases from J, the gap between germline ends came to 11 bases. Germline V CDR1 and CDR2: SGHRS, YFSETQ. The CDR3 DNA sequence: TGCGCCAGCAGGGTGGGGATCGATGAGCAGTTCTTC. Translated: CASRVGIDEQFF.

This rearrangement joins TRBV25-1 to TRBJ2-2; TRBD2 is a possible D gene (6 bases). Germline-derived CDR1 and CDR2 are MGHDK and SYGVNS. CDR3 length: 15 residues. V was cut by 6 bases and J by 3 bases, with 14 bases left in between. Written as DNA, the CDR3 is TGTGCCAGCAGGGGACTGGATTGGTACACCGGGGAGCTGTTTTTT. It encodes CASRGLDWYTGELFF.

This clonotype was counted a few times. The rearrangement links TRBV3-1 to TRBJ2-7; maybe TRBD1 (6 bases). V lost 2 bases and J 2 bases, leaving 10 bases between the germline ends. The CDR3 sequence is 14 residues long. Germline loops: CDR1 LGHDT, CDR2 YNNKEL (reference sequence). The CDR3 region is CASSQSGTPYEQYF. The CDR3 nucleotides read TGTGCCAGCAGCCAATCCGGGACACCCTACGAGCAGTACTTC.

This chain uses TRBV20-1 with TRBJ2-7; D unresolved. Germline V gives CDR1 DFQATT, CDR2 SNEGSKA (reference sequence). This CDR3 is 16 amino acids long. V was trimmed by 3 bases and J by 1 base, leaving 19 bases between them. The CDR3 region is CSARLLGRTWSYEQYF. CDR3 coding DNA: TGCAGTGCTAGGCTCCTCGGGCGTACGTGGTCCTACGAGCAGTACTTC.

Many counts were recorded for this clonotype. This rearrangement joins TRBV7-2 to TRBJ2-7; 16 nucleotides agree with TRBD2. The ends lost 4 bases at V and 3 bases at J; junction bases unmatched: 3. The germline gives CDR1 SGHTA, CDR2 FQGNSA. The CDR3 length is 16 residues. The chain's CDR3 is CASSWGLAGGSYEQYF. The DNA for the CDR3 is TGTGCCAGCAGCTGGGGACTAGCGGGAGGGAGCTACGAGCAGTACTTC. Based on the CDR3 plus reference TRBV7-2 and TRBJ2-7, the full variable domain is GAGVSQSPSNKVTEKGKDVELRCDPISGHTALYWYRQSLGQGLEFLIYFQGNSAPDKSGLPSDRFSAERTGGSVSTLTIQRTQQEDSAVYLCASSWGLAGGSYEQYFGPGTRLTVT.

This clonotype was seen at least ten times. The V call is TRBV7-2, the J call TRBJ2-5; the D gene is possibly TRBD1 (6 bases). Trimming pared 4 bases from V and 2 bases from J, leaving 8 bases between. This CDR3 region has 13 residues. Germline CDR1 and CDR2: SGHTA and FQGNSA. The CDR3 nucleotides are TGTGCCAGCAGCTCCGGACAGCAAGAGACCCAGTACTTC. It specifies CASSSGQQETQYF.

This clonotype was seen more than once but under ten times. This chain uses TRBV20-1 with TRBJ2-7; D may correspond to TRBD1 or TRBD2 (5 bases each). This CDR3 region has 15 residues. V dropped 2 bases and J dropped 2 bases, with 16 bases sitting between them. Germline V gene sequence: CDR1 DFQATT, CDR2 SNEGSKA (reference sequence). CDR3 region: CSARPLRDDTYEQYF. In DNA form, the CDR3 reads TGCAGTGCTAGACCCTTACGGGACGATACCTACGAGCAGTACTTC.

The DNA for the CDR3 is TGTGCCAGCTCACCTGACAGGTGGAACTATGGCTACACCTTC. It encodes CASSPDRWNYGYTF. This chain links TRBV18 with TRBJ1-2; D might be TRBD1 (6 bases). Germline lookup yields CDR1 KGHSH and CDR2 LQKENI. V lost 3 bases, J lost 2 bases, and 10 bases lay in between. There are 14 residues in the CDR3. The whole variable domain, filled in from reference TRBV18 and TRBJ1-2, reads NAGVMQNPRHLVRRRGQEARLRCSPMKGHSHVYWYRQLPEEGLKFMVYLQKENIIDESGMPKERFSAEFPKEGPSILRIQQVVRGDSAAYFCASSPDRWNYGYTFGSGTRLTVV.

The chain recombines TRBV6-1 with TRBJ1-1, with unresolved D. Germline CDR1 and CDR2: MNHNS and SASEGT. The V gene lost 8 bases and the J gene lost 5 bases, with 15 bases spanning the gap. There are 13 residues in the CDR3. The CDR3 protein is CASRTGWRTEAFF. CDR3 DNA: TGTGCCAGCCGGACTGGGTGGAGGACTGAAGCTTTCTTT.

This clonotype appeared a few times. The genes are TRBV29-1 and TRBJ2-1, with D possibly being TRBD2 (7 bases). This CDR3 spans 14 amino acids. Germline loops: CDR1 SQVTM, CDR2 ANQGSEA. Between the trimmed V and J ends, which lost 7 bases and 3 bases, there was a span of 16 bases. The CDR3 spells CSAGGRGGYNEQFF. Written as DNA, the CDR3 is TGCAGCGCCGGGGGGCGGGGTGGCTACAATGAGCAGTTCTTC.

V gene TRBV7-2 combines with J gene TRBJ2-1; 7 nucleotides align to TRBD2. J gave up 0 bases and V 0 bases, and 5 bases lay outside the gene matches. This CDR3 is built from 17 residues. CDR1 SGHTA and CDR2 FQGNSA come from the germline V gene. CDR3 region: CASSLAQLASSYNEQFF. In DNA, the CDR3 is TGTGCCAGCAGCTTAGCCCAACTAGCGAGCTCCTACAATGAGCAGTTCTTC.

This clonotype was counted between two and nine times. The V call is TRBV12-3 or TRBV12-4, the J call TRBJ2-1, with 7 positions matching TRBD2. The ends lost 6 bases at V and 6 bases at J; junction bases unmatched: 11. This CDR3 is 15 amino acids long. Here the CDR3 reads CASSEGLAASNEQFF. In DNA, the CDR3 is TGTGCCAGCAGCGAGGGGCTAGCGGCAAGCAATGAGCAGTTCTTC.

In its sample, this clonotype was seen a few times. This chain uses TRBV4-2 with TRBJ2-3; 7 positions match TRBD2. Trimming at V came to 0 bases and at J to 0 bases, leaving 6 bases not matched to a gene. In germline, CDR1 is LGHNA, CDR2 YNFKEQ. This CDR3 region has 17 residues. The CDR3 DNA sequence: TGTGCCAGCAGCCAAGATCCCCGGGGGGTGAGCACAGATACGCAGTATTTT. The encoded protein is CASSQDPRGVSTDTQYF.

To note about this clonotype: A much larger clone differs from this one at a single base, so this may be a read error. V is TRBV7-2 and J is TRBJ2-1; a possible D gene is TRBD2 (6 bases). Trimming removed 3 bases at V and 6 bases at J, with 15 bases between. Germline V lookup: CDR1 SGHTA, CDR2 FQGNSA. The CDR3 is 15 amino acids. CDR3 bases: TGTGCCAGCAGCTTCGGACTAACGGGGACCAATGAGCAGTTCTTC. Protein sequence: CASSFGLTGTNEQFF.

In this sample, this clonotype turned up a few times. No DNA is shown, since the ends of the CDR3 on it are uncertain; the CDR3 is the one TCRdb lists. This chain joins TRBV20-1 and TRBJ2-5; the table's D call of TRBD2 was not tested on the DNA. Germline CDR1 and CDR2: DFQATT and SNEGSKA (reference sequence). Inclusive of both ends, the CDR3 amounts to 13 amino acids. The CDR3 loop reads CSAFGSGAETQYF.

This clonotype was counted only a few times. The genes are TRBV12-3 or TRBV12-4 and TRBJ2-1; D is uncertain. CDR3 length: 12 residues. The germline V and J ends were trimmed by 2 bases and 9 bases, with 8 bases remaining between them. The DNA for the CDR3 is TGTGCCAGCAGTTTAAGGGTTCCTGAGCAGTTCTTC. Amino acids: CASSLRVPEQFF.

This clonotype was seen only a few times. V is TRBV6-5 and J is TRBJ1-2, with 8 nucleotides matching TRBD1. Germline V gene data show CDR1 as MNHEY and CDR2 as SVGAGI. V was pared by 2 bases and J by 2 bases, with 4 bases of the junction left unmatched. This CDR3 is 15 amino acids long. CDR3 DNA: TGTGCCAGCAGTTACCTTCAGGGGGCCAACTATGGCTACACCTTC. Amino acid sequence: CASSYLQGANYGYTF.

The rearrangement links TRBV20-1 to TRBJ2-2; D is possibly TRBD2 (5 bases). The CDR3 loop spans 13 amino acids. The ends were cut back, 2 bases at V and 5 bases at J, with 9 bases in the middle. Germline CDR1 is DFQATT and CDR2 is SNEGSKA (reference sequence). The CDR3 DNA reads TGCAGTGCTAGAAGACCGGGGACCGGGGAGCTGTTTTTT. This gives the protein CSARRPGTGELFF.

This clonotype was seen a handful of times. The chain is built from TRBV5-1 and TRBJ2-3; TRBD1 agrees at 7 bases. The CDR3 is made up of 14 amino acids. Germline-derived CDR1 and CDR2 are SGHRS and YFSETQ. V shed 4 bases, J shed 4 bases, and the junction held 6 bases outside the gene matches. The CDR3: CASSPRQGSDTQYF. The CDR3 nucleotides read TGCGCCAGCAGCCCGAGACAGGGATCAGATACGCAGTATTTT. Full variable domain (remainder filled in from reference TRBV5-1 and TRBJ2-3): KAGVTQTPRYLIKTRGQQVTLSCSPISGHRSVSWYQQTPGQGLQFLFEYFSETQRNKGNFPGRFSGRQFSNSRSEMNVSTLELGDSALYLCASSPRQGSDTQYFGPGTRLTVL.

The chain has TRBV20-1 and TRBJ2-7; weak D call: TRBD2 (5 bases). The CDR3 length is 14 residues. V dropped 0 bases and J dropped 7 bases, with 16 bases sitting between them. Germline V CDR1 and CDR2: DFQATT, SNEGSKA (reference sequence). As DNA, the CDR3 is TGCAGTGCTAGAGATTCGGCGGCTGGAGGTGAGCAGTACTTC. Protein: CSARDSAAGGEQYF.

This sequence joins TRBV7-2 and TRBJ2-1; D remains ambiguous. V lost 4 bases and J lost 2, with 15 bases in between. The CDR3 is made up of 16 amino acids. Germline assignment: CDR1 SGHTA and CDR2 FQGNSA. The CDR3 loop reads CASSSRGQRTYNEQFF. The CDR3 DNA reads as TGTGCCAGCAGCTCCCGTGGCCAGCGTACCTACAATGAGCAGTTCTTC.